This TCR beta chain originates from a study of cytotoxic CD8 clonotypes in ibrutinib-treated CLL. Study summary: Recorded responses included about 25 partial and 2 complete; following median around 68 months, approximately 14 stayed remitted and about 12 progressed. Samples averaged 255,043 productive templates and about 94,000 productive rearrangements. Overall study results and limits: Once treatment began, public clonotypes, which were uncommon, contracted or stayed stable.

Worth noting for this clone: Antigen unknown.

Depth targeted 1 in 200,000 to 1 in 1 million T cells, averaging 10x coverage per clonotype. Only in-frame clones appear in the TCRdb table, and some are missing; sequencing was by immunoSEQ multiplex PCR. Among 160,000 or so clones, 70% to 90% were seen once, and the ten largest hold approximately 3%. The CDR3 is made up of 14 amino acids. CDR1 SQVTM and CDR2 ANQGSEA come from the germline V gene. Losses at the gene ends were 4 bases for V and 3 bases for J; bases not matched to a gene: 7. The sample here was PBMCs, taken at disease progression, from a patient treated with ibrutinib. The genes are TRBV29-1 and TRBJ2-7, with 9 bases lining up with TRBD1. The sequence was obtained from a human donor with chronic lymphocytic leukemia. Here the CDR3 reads CSVGDRESFYEQYF. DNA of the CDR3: TGCAGCGTTGGGGACAGGGAATCTTTCTACGAGCAGTACTTC.